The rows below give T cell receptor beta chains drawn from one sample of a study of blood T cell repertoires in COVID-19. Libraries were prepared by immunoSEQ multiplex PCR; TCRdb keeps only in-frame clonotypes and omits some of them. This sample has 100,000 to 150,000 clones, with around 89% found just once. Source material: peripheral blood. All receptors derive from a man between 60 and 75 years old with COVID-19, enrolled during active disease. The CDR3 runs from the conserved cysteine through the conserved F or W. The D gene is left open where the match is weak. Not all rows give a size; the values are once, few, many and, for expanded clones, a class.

CASSQDRWTYEQYF,TGCGCCAGCAGCCAAGACAGGTGGACCTACGAGCAGTACTTC,TRBJ2-7,NA,NA,TRBV4-3
CASSDIGRATYEQYF,TGTGCCAGCAGTGATATCGGCAGGGCAACCTACGAGCAGTACTTC,TRBJ2-7,NA,NA,TRBV2
CASSLMAGRHALYEQYF,TGTGCCAGCAGCTTAATGGCGGGACGCCATGCCCTCTACGAGCAGTACTTC,TRBJ2-7,NA,NA,TRBV7-2
CASSPGTLRYEQYF,TGCGCCAGCAGCCCCGGGACTCTACGCTACGAGCAGTACTTC,TRBJ2-7,NA,NA,TRBV5-1
CASSLDGTGTDTQYF,TGTGCCAGCAGCTTAGATGGGACAGGGACCGATACGCAGTATTTT,TRBJ2-3,TRBD1,NA,TRBV11-2
CASSIGGQINEKLFF,TGTGCCAGTAGTATCGGAGGACAGATTAATGAAAAACTGTTTTTT,TRBJ1-4,NA,NA,TRBV19
CASSMTGSSYNSPLHF,TGTGCCAGTTCTATGACAGGAAGCTCCTATAATTCACCCCTCCACTTT,TRBJ1-6,NA,NA,TRBV19
CASSESSGGTDTQYF,TGTGCCAGCAGTGAATCTAGCGGGGGCACAGATACGCAGTATTTT,TRBJ2-3,TRBD2,NA,TRBV6-4
CASTVDRADSGNTIYF,TGTGCCAGCACTGTGGACAGGGCGGATTCCGGAAACACCATATATTTT,TRBJ1-3,TRBD1,NA,TRBV5-4
CASSPGYSPLHF,TGTGCCAGCAGTCCGGGGTATTCACCCCTCCACTTT,TRBJ1-6,NA,few,TRBV6-5
CASSPGIGQGTDTQYF,TGCGCCAGCAGCCCTGGGATCGGACAGGGCACAGATACGCAGTATTTT,TRBJ2-3,TRBD1,NA,TRBV5-1
CASSLGTGNTEAFF,TGTGCCAGCAGTCTCGGGACAGGGAACACTGAAGCTTTCTTT,TRBJ1-1,TRBD1,once,TRBV6-5
CAWSVLMGASGNTIYF,TGTGCCTGGAGTGTACTTATGGGGGCTTCGGGAAACACCATATATTTT,TRBJ1-3,NA,once,TRBV30
CASSSATGYVGNTEAFF,TGTGCCAGCAGTTCTGCGACAGGGTATGTCGGGAACACTGAAGCTTTCTTT,TRBJ1-1,TRBD1,NA,TRBV28
CASSQPPDRVDTGELFF,TGTGCCAGCAGCCAGCCCCCGGACAGGGTCGACACCGGGGAGCTGTTTTTT,TRBJ2-2,TRBD1,few,TRBV4-2
CASSPRMGGYSYEQYF,TGTGCCAGCAGCCCAAGGATGGGGGGATACTCCTACGAGCAGTACTTC,TRBJ2-7,NA,NA,TRBV5-4
CAWSSETQYF,TGTGCCTGGTCGTCTGAGACCCAGTACTTC,TRBJ2-5,NA,once,TRBV30
CASTRGGTYEQYF,TGTGCCAGCACTCGGGGGGGGACCTACGAGCAGTACTTC,TRBJ2-7,TRBD2,NA,TRBV12-3/TRBV12-4
CATSRDRASRVEKLFF,TGTGCCACCAGCAGAGACAGGGCCAGTAGGGTTGAAAAACTGTTTTTT,TRBJ1-4,NA,NA,TRBV15
CAWSGLSYEQYF,TGTGCCTGGAGTGGACTCTCCTACGAGCAGTACTTC,TRBJ2-7,NA,NA,TRBV30